These 32 T cell receptor beta chains came from one sample sequenced in a study of T cell responses to AZD1222 COVID-19 vaccine. Sequenced by immunoSEQ multiplex PCR; TCRdb stores in-frame clones only, minus some. The data contain about 200,000 clones, roughly nine tenths of them singletons. Material: peripheral blood, obtained 28 days after the second AZD1222 dose. These TCRs come from an adult who received the AZD1222 COVID-19 vaccine.

This chain uses TRBV4-2 with TRBJ1-1; D remains ambiguous. Trimming removed 0 bases from V and 1 base from J, with 12 bases in between. Germline loops: CDR1 LGHNA, CDR2 YNFKEQ. This CDR3 contains 16 residues. The CDR3 region is CASSQDTSRGNTEAFF. CDR3 DNA: TGTGCCAGCAGCCAAGATACTTCCCGCGGGAACACTGAAGCTTTCTTT.

V usage is TRBV4-3 and J usage is TRBJ1-6; D possibly corresponds to TRBD1 (6 bases). The ends were cut back, 0 bases at V and 7 bases at J, with 10 bases in the middle. Germline V lookup: CDR1 LGHNA, CDR2 YSLEER. The CDR3 runs 15 residues. The CDR3 sequence: CASSQDLTGNSPLHF. CDR3 coding DNA: TGCGCCAGCAGCCAAGATCTAACAGGGAATTCACCCCTCCACTTT.

The genes are TRBV19 and TRBJ1-3, with 10 bases identical to TRBD1. Looked up from germline, CDR1 is LNHDA and CDR2 is SQIVND (reference sequence). The CDR3 loop spans 17 amino acids. Trimming cost V 7 bases and J 0 bases; bases outside gene matches: 9. CDR3 DNA: TGTGCCAGTAAAAGGACAGGGGGGCACAACTCTGGAAACACCATATATTTT. Translated, it gives CASKRTGGHNSGNTIYF.

The chain links TRBV25-1 to TRBJ2-1, with 7 bases matching TRBD1. CDR1 MGHDK and CDR2 SYGVNS come from the germline V gene. V gave up 5 bases and J gave up 7 bases; unmatched junction bases: 5. The CDR3 loop spans 13 amino acids. The CDR3, as DNA: TGTGCCAGCAGTCGACCAGGGGGTAATGAGCAGTTCTTC. This encodes CASSRPGGNEQFF.

The chain carries TRBV11-2 and TRBJ2-7; D uncertain. Germline V gene lookup returns CDR1 SGHAT and CDR2 FQNNGV. There are 15 residues in the CDR3. Trimming shortened V by 4 bases and J by 0 bases, and 13 bases separated the two germline ends. The chain's CDR3 is CASSSRRPTSYEQYF. CDR3 DNA sequence: TGTGCCAGCAGCTCCCGACGCCCGACCTCCTACGAGCAGTACTTC.

The chain combines TRBV6-4 with TRBJ2-1; 8 bases fit TRBD2. The germline gives CDR1 MRHNA, CDR2 SNTAGT. The CDR3 sequence is 15 residues long. V was pared by 5 bases and J by 6 bases, with 9 bases of the junction left unmatched. This chain's CDR3 is CASSPIAGRINEQFF. CDR3 nucleotide sequence: TGTGCCAGCAGTCCCATAGCGGGACGGATCAATGAGCAGTTCTTC.

The V gene is TRBV12-3 or TRBV12-4, the J gene TRBJ2-7; D remains unclear. V gave up 2 bases and J gave up 5 bases, with 7 bases separating them. The CDR3 spans 12 residues. The CDR3 spells CASSLKQNEQYF. The CDR3 DNA reads TGTGCCAGCAGTTTAAAGCAAAACGAGCAGTACTTC.

This rearrangement joins TRBV25-1 to TRBJ1-1, with D perhaps matching TRBD1 (5 bases). CDR3 length: 11 amino acids. The germline CDR1 and CDR2 sequences are MGHDK and SYGVNS. Trimming took off 10 bases at V and 7 bases at J, with 13 bases between the two ends. The chain's CDR3 is CATIPQGEAFF. The CDR3 region has the DNA TGTGCCACCATCCCTCAGGGTGAAGCTTTCTTT.

V and J are TRBV7-6 and TRBJ1-5, with D possibly matching TRBD1 (5 bases). The CDR3 extends over 15 amino acids. V dropped 1 base and J dropped 1 base, with 8 bases sitting between them. Germline CDR1 and CDR2: SGHVS and FNYEAQ. This CDR3 reads CASSLGSGSNQPQHF. The CDR3 coding sequence is TGTGCCAGCAGCTTAGGATCAGGGAGCAATCAGCCCCAGCATTTT. Full variable domain (remainder filled in from reference TRBV7-6 and TRBJ1-5): GAGVSQSPRYKVTKRGQDVALRCDPISGHVSLYWYRQALGQGPEFLTYFNYEAQQDKSGLPNDRFSAERPEGSISTLTIQRTEQRDSAMYRCASSLGSGSNQPQHFGDGTRLSIL.

The CDR3 region is CASRPSLSGNSYNEQFF. The CDR3 DNA follows: TGTGCCAGCAGACCTTCTCTGAGCGGCAACTCCTACAATGAGCAGTTCTTC. This chain joins TRBV28 and TRBJ2-1; tentatively, D is TRBD2 (5 bases). CDR3 size: 17 residues. Between the trimmed V and J ends, which lost 6 bases and 0 bases, there was a span of 18 bases. Germline CDR1 and CDR2: MDHEN and SYDVKM.

This clone was seen more than once but under ten times. V usage is TRBV29-1 and J usage is TRBJ1-2; D perhaps matches TRBD1 (6 bases). CDR1 and CDR2 (germline): SQVTM, ANQGSEA. The V end was cut by 6 bases, the J end by 5 bases, with 19 bases between. The CDR3 runs to 14 residues. The CDR3 DNA reads as TGCAGCGTACCCCGGGACAATACCCATTATGGCTACACCTTC. Amino acid sequence: CSVPRDNTHYGYTF.

The chain uses TRBV11-3 and TRBJ2-5; no definite D call. Germline CDR1 reads SGHNT; CDR2 reads YENEEA. Trimming removed 1 base at V and 2 bases at J, with 11 bases between. The CDR3 sequence is 15 residues long. CDR3 nucleotide sequence: TGTGCCAGCAGCTTAGGGGGTGGCGGTCAAGAGACCCAGTACTTC. Protein: CASSLGGGGQETQYF.

The gene calls are TRBV6-2 or TRBV6-3 and TRBJ2-7, with D uncertain. Trimming left V 2 bases short and J 3 bases short, with 11 bases between. Per the germline V gene, CDR1 is MNHEY and CDR2 is SVGEGT. The CDR3 spans 14 residues. Here the CDR3 reads CASSYTNPSYEQYF. Written as DNA, the CDR3 is TGTGCCAGCAGTTACACTAACCCCAGCTACGAGCAGTACTTC.

The chain employs TRBV5-5 and TRBJ2-7, with D possibly matching TRBD1 (5 bases). Per germline, CDR1 SGHKS and CDR2 YYEKEE (reference sequence). The V end was cut by 4 bases, the J end by 0 bases, with 8 bases between. CDR3 length: 13 amino acids. The CDR3 nucleotides are TGTGCCAGCAGCCCCGGACACTCCTACGAGCAGTACTTC. It is translated as CASSPGHSYEQYF.

This clone was seen just once. V usage is TRBV27 and J usage is TRBJ2-7, with 8 bases aligning to TRBD1. Looked up from germline, CDR1 is MNHEY and CDR2 is SMNVEV (reference sequence). V was clipped by 5 bases and J by 5 bases; unmatched bases: 8. The CDR3 has 14 amino acids. CDR3 sequence: CASSPDRGKDEQYF. The CDR3 DNA reads as TGTGCCAGCAGTCCCGACAGGGGCAAGGACGAGCAGTACTTC.

The rearrangement links TRBV3-1 (or the pseudogene TRBV3-2) to TRBJ2-2; tentative D call: TRBD2 (6 bases). The germline V gene has CDR1 LGHDT and CDR2 YNNKEL (reference sequence). V was trimmed by 0 bases and J by 1 base, leaving 9 bases between them. The CDR3 runs to 16 residues. CDR3 nucleotide sequence: TGTGCCAGCAGCCAAGAACGGGAGTTGAACACCGGGGAGCTGTTTTTT. Its protein is CASSQERELNTGELFF.

The rearrangement links TRBV10-1 to TRBJ2-7; 9 nucleotides align to TRBD2. This CDR3 has 15 residues. The ends lost 4 bases at V and 2 bases at J; junction bases unmatched: 6. Germline CDR1 and CDR2: WNHNN and SYGVQD (reference sequence). The CDR3 DNA reads TGCGCCAGCAGTGCCGGCGGGAGGGTCCCCTACGAGCAGTACTTC. This translates into CASSAGGRVPYEQYF.

This rearrangement joins TRBV6-5 to TRBJ1-2, with D possibly TRBD1 on 6 matching bases. Looked up from germline, CDR1 is MNHEY and CDR2 is SVGAGI. This CDR3 has 12 residues. The V gene lost 7 bases and the J gene lost 3 bases, with 9 bases spanning the gap. This CDR3 reads CASKRQDYGYTF. CDR3 sequence (DNA): TGTGCCAGCAAGAGACAGGACTATGGCTACACCTTC.

V and J are TRBV6-4 and TRBJ1-1, with D unclear. V shed 4 bases and J shed 1 base, with 7 bases lying between them. From germline, CDR1 is MRHNA and CDR2 SNTAGT. CDR3 size: 13 residues. The CDR3 coding sequence is TGTGCCAGCAGTGGGGGTGAGAACACTGAAGCTTTCTTT. Translation: CASSGGENTEAFF.

On this clone: The same CDR3 is also encoded by other DNA sequences in this sample. The V and J genes are TRBV5-1 and TRBJ2-1, with TRBD2 identical over 7 bases. V shed 4 bases, J shed 4 bases, and the junction held 5 bases outside the gene matches. Per germline, CDR1 SGHRS and CDR2 YFSETQ. This CDR3 comprises 14 residues. CDR3 DNA: TGCGCCAGCAGCCTGCCGGGACTATACAATGAGCAGTTCTTC. Residues: CASSLPGLYNEQFF.

This clone was observed a handful of times. The gene calls are TRBV7-2 and TRBJ2-7; 9 bases match TRBD1. CDR3 length: 15 residues. The germline gives CDR1 SGHTA, CDR2 FQGNSA. The junction had 6 bases not matched to a gene; V was cut back by 4 bases and J by 2 bases. CDR3 protein: CASSSGQGKTYEQYF. The CDR3 bases are TGTGCCAGCAGCTCAGGACAGGGGAAAACCTACGAGCAGTACTTC. The full variable domain, with the rest looked up from reference TRBV7-2 and TRBJ2-7, is GAGVSQSPSNKVTEKGKDVELRCDPISGHTALYWYRQSLGQGLEFLIYFQGNSAPDKSGLPSDRFSAERTGGSVSTLTIQRTQQEDSAVYLCASSSGQGKTYEQYFGPGTRLTVT.

The rearrangement uses TRBV18 and TRBJ1-1, with D possibly matching TRBD1 (5 bases). V gave up 4 bases and J gave up 6 bases, with 15 bases separating them. Germline CDR1 reads KGHSH; CDR2 reads LQKENI. CDR3 length equals 14 residues. In DNA, the CDR3 is TGTGCCAGCTCACTAAGGGACCTGGGGGCTGAAGCTTTCTTT. Translating gives CASSLRDLGAEAFF.

The rearrangement joins TRBV7-9 to TRBJ2-2, with D perhaps matching TRBD2 (5 bases). V lost 5 bases and J 2 bases, leaving 12 bases between the germline ends. Germline CDR1 and CDR2: SEHNR and FQNEAQ (reference sequence). The CDR3 sequence is 15 residues long. CDR3: CASSTWTPNTGELFF. The CDR3 nucleotides read TGTGCCAGCAGCACTTGGACTCCTAACACCGGGGAGCTGTTTTTT.

The chain carries TRBV5-6 and TRBJ1-1; 9 nucleotides line up with TRBD1. The CDR3 is 17 residues long. CDR1 and CDR2 (germline): SGHDT, YYEEEE. V lost 2 bases and J lost 0; bases outside the gene matches: 8. The CDR3 region is CASSFGTGRLMNTEAFF. CDR3 in DNA: TGTGCCAGCAGCTTCGGGACAGGGAGACTCATGAACACTGAAGCTTTCTTT. Combining the CDR3 with reference TRBV5-6 and TRBJ1-1 gives the whole variable domain DAGVTQSPTHLIKTRGQQVTLRCSPKSGHDTVSWYQQALGQGPQFIFQYYEEEERQRGNFPDRFSGHQFPNYSSELNVNALLLGDSALYLCASSFGTGRLMNTEAFFGQGTRLTVV.

This rearrangement joins TRBV7-9 to TRBJ1-1; TRBD1 matches at 9 bases. Germline loops: CDR1 SEHNR, CDR2 FQNEAQ (reference sequence). The length of the CDR3 is 18 residues. The V gene end was trimmed by 3 bases and the J gene end by 0 bases; junction bases not matched to a gene: 11. CDR3 loop: CASSLSGTGYEVNTEAFF. CDR3 bases: TGTGCCAGCAGCTTGTCCGGGACAGGGTATGAAGTGAACACTGAAGCTTTCTTT.

The chain combines TRBV5-6 with TRBJ2-7; no clear D gene. Germline-derived CDR1 and CDR2 are SGHDT and YYEEEE. The CDR3 has 13 residues. V lost 1 base and J lost 3, with 8 bases in between. The CDR3 is CASSLKLDYEQYF. As DNA, the CDR3 is TGTGCCAGCAGCTTGAAGCTCGACTACGAGCAGTACTTC.

CDR3 amino acids: CASSLAGTSVEQFF. CDR3 in DNA: TGTGCCAGCAGCTTAGCCGGGACTAGCGTTGAGCAGTTCTTC. The rearrangement joins TRBV7-2 to TRBJ2-1, with 10 bases fitting TRBD2. The CDR3 sequence is 14 residues long. V was clipped by 0 bases and J by 9 bases; unmatched bases: 2. In germline, CDR1 is SGHTA, CDR2 FQGNSA.

This clone has just a few counts. The CDR3 DNA is TGTGCCAGCAGTGAAGCCGACAGGATCTCTGGAAACACCATATATTTT. Protein: CASSEADRISGNTIYF. The chain combines TRBV6-1 with TRBJ1-3, with D possibly TRBD1 on 6 matching bases. CDR3 size: 16 residues. The V gene lost 0 bases and the J gene lost 0 bases, with 9 bases spanning the gap. CDR1 MNHNS and CDR2 SASEGT come from the germline V gene.

The CDR3 protein is CASSARQGSGYTF. For the CDR3, the DNA is TGTGCCAGCAGCGCCCGACAGGGTAGCGGCTACACCTTC. This chain links TRBV9 with TRBJ1-2; 7 nucleotides agree with TRBD1. With 3 bases clipped from V and 8 bases from J, the junction kept 7 bases outside the gene matches. Germline CDR1 is SGDLS and CDR2 is YYNGEE. The CDR3 length is 13 residues.

This sequence joins TRBV12-5 and TRBJ2-7, with D possibly TRBD2 on 6 matching bases. V lost 2 bases and J 0 bases, leaving 17 bases between the germline ends. CDR1 LGHNT and CDR2 FRNRAP come from the germline V gene. The CDR3 loop spans 17 amino acids. The CDR3 DNA reads as TGTGCTAGTGGTTTGATTCCCGGGACTCTCAGCTCCTACGAGCAGTACTTC. Translated, it gives CASGLIPGTLSSYEQYF.

This clone was detected once. The chain links TRBV27 to TRBJ2-7; weak D call: TRBD2 (5 bases). This CDR3 is 13 amino acids long. Looked up from germline, CDR1 is MNHEY and CDR2 is SMNVEV (reference sequence). The germline V and J ends were trimmed by 3 bases and 1 base, with 7 bases remaining between them. CDR3 nucleotide sequence: TGTGCCAGCAGTTTTCGGGATTCCTACGAGCAGTACTTC. This gives the protein CASSFRDSYEQYF.

The V call is TRBV5-5, the J call TRBJ2-3; D gene unclear. CDR1 SGHKS and CDR2 YYEKEE come from the germline V gene (reference sequence). The CDR3 totals 15 residues. The ends were cut back, 2 bases at V and 2 bases at J, with 12 bases in the middle. Here the CDR3 DNA reads TGTGCCAGCAGCTTTAGTTCCTACATCACAGATACGCAGTATTTT. Translation: CASSFSSYITDTQYF.